Listed below are T cell receptor beta chains from one sample, sequenced in a study of shared clonotypes between healthy human individuals. This table comes from immunoSEQ multiplex PCR, and its TCRdb copy is limited to in-frame clones, with some not included. The data contain 1.5 million to 2.5 million clones, roughly 94% of them singletons. Sequencing used naive CD8+ T cells sorted from blood. These TCRs come from a man younger than 35 in good health. Both conserved end residues are part of each CDR3. The order of the fields is D gene, V gene, J gene, clone size, CDR3 DNA, CDR3 protein. D genes are given only for firm matches. Part of the rows lack a size; the others show once, few, many or a class for expanded clones.

d_gene: -
v_gene: TRBV6-1
j_gene: TRBJ2-7
abundance: -
CDR3nt: TGTGCCAGCAGTGAAGCTCACGGGATGGGCTCCTACGAGCAGTACTTC
CDR3aa: CASSEAHGMGSYEQYF

d_gene: -
v_gene: TRBV9
j_gene: TRBJ2-2
abundance: -
CDR3nt: TGTGCCAGCGGGAGGCCATATCCGAACACCGGGGAGCTGTTTTTT
CDR3aa: CASGRPYPNTGELFF

d_gene: TRBD1
v_gene: TRBV29-1
j_gene: TRBJ2-2
abundance: -
CDR3nt: TGCAGCGTTGAAGAGCGGACAGGGGTAGCCGGGGAGCTGTTTTTT
CDR3aa: CSVEERTGVAGELFF

d_gene: -
v_gene: TRBV13
j_gene: TRBJ2-1
abundance: -
CDR3nt: TGTGCCAGCAGCTTTGAGGGGGGGAATGAGCAGTTCTTC
CDR3aa: CASSFEGGNEQFF

d_gene: -
v_gene: TRBV30
j_gene: TRBJ2-1
abundance: -
CDR3nt: TGTGCCTGGAGCGAGCAGTTCTTC
CDR3aa: CAWSEQFF

d_gene: -
v_gene: TRBV6-5
j_gene: TRBJ2-2
abundance: -
CDR3nt: TGTGCCAGCAGTTACGGAGGGGCCCAGAACACCGGGGAGCTGTTTTTT
CDR3aa: CASSYGGAQNTGELFF

d_gene: -
v_gene: TRBV27
j_gene: TRBJ2-2
abundance: few
CDR3nt: TGTGCCAGCAGTTTGGGGGGAGGCCTGGGCACCGGGGAGCTGTTTTTT
CDR3aa: CASSLGGGLGTGELFF

d_gene: TRBD2
v_gene: TRBV2
j_gene: TRBJ2-1
abundance: -
CDR3nt: TGTGCCAGCAGCGTTAGCGGGGGATCCTACAATGAGCAGTTCTTC
CDR3aa: CASSVSGGSYNEQFF

d_gene: -
v_gene: TRBV5-4
j_gene: TRBJ2-7
abundance: -
CDR3nt: TGTGCCAGCAGTCCCACAGCGGAACCCTACGAGCAGTACTTC
CDR3aa: CASSPTAEPYEQYF

d_gene: -
v_gene: TRBV19
j_gene: TRBJ1-3
abundance: -
CDR3nt: TGTGCCAGTAGTATTCCAGGAGGATCTGGAAACACCATATATTTT
CDR3aa: CASSIPGGSGNTIYF

d_gene: -
v_gene: TRBV9
j_gene: TRBJ2-7
abundance: -
CDR3nt: TGTGCCAGCAGCGAGACGGAGAACTACGAGCAGTACTTC
CDR3aa: CASSETENYEQYF

d_gene: -
v_gene: TRBV7-9
j_gene: TRBJ1-2
abundance: -
CDR3nt: TGTGCCAGCAGCTTAGGGGGGCATGGACAGCATGGCTACACCTTC
CDR3aa: CASSLGGHGQHGYTF

d_gene: TRBD1
v_gene: TRBV5-1
j_gene: TRBJ1-6
abundance: -
CDR3nt: TGCGCCAGCAGCTTGGCACAGGGGCTATATTCACCCCTCCACTTT
CDR3aa: CASSLAQGLYSPLHF

d_gene: TRBD2
v_gene: TRBV14
j_gene: TRBJ2-7
abundance: -
CDR3nt: TGTGCCAGCAGCGATCCGGGACTAGCGGGGGACGAGCAGTACTTC
CDR3aa: CASSDPGLAGDEQYF

d_gene: TRBD2
v_gene: TRBV5-1
j_gene: TRBJ2-1
abundance: -
CDR3nt: TGCGCCAGCAGCCCACACGGACTAGACGGTGACGAGCAGTTCTTC
CDR3aa: CASSPHGLDGDEQFF

d_gene: -
v_gene: TRBV25-1
j_gene: TRBJ2-2
abundance: -
CDR3nt: TGTGCCAGCAGTGAACCGACGAACACCGGGGAGCTGTTTTTT
CDR3aa: CASSEPTNTGELFF

d_gene: TRBD2
v_gene: TRBV27
j_gene: TRBJ2-7
abundance: -
CDR3nt: TGTGCCAGCAGTTATAGCGGGGGAAGCTCCTACGAGCAGTACTTC
CDR3aa: CASSYSGGSSYEQYF

d_gene: -
v_gene: TRBV28
j_gene: TRBJ2-3
abundance: -
CDR3nt: TGTGCCAGCAGTTTGTCGGGGAGTGATACGCAGTATTTT
CDR3aa: CASSLSGSDTQYF

d_gene: TRBD1
v_gene: TRBV7-9
j_gene: TRBJ2-2
abundance: -
CDR3nt: TGTGCCAGCAGCTTTTCACCCGACAGGGGGCTGGAGCTGTTTTTT
CDR3aa: CASSFSPDRGLELFF

d_gene: -
v_gene: TRBV6-1
j_gene: TRBJ1-5
abundance: -
CDR3nt: TGTGCCAGCAGTGAAGGGAAGAATAGCAATCAGCCCCAGCATTTT
CDR3aa: CASSEGKNSNQPQHF

d_gene: -
v_gene: TRBV9
j_gene: TRBJ2-5
abundance: -
CDR3nt: TGTGCCAGCAGCGTAGGGGGTACCCTACAAGAGACCCAGTACTTC
CDR3aa: CASSVGGTLQETQYF

d_gene: -
v_gene: TRBV9
j_gene: TRBJ2-7
abundance: -
CDR3nt: TGTGCCAGCAGCGTAGGTGGCGAGACAGCAGTATACGAGCAGTACTTC
CDR3aa: CASSVGGETAVYEQYF

d_gene: TRBD2
v_gene: TRBV29-1
j_gene: TRBJ2-1
abundance: -
CDR3nt: TGCAGCGTTGGCGGGCTAGCGGGGGGGAACTCCTACAATGAGCAGTTCTTC
CDR3aa: CSVGGLAGGNSYNEQFF

d_gene: -
v_gene: TRBV5-5
j_gene: TRBJ1-1
abundance: -
CDR3nt: TGTGCCAGCAGCTCCCGCTTCCTGGGGCTAGCGGGGTGGACTGAAGCTTTCTTT
CDR3aa: CASSSRFLGLAGWTEAFF

d_gene: TRBD2
v_gene: TRBV29-1
j_gene: TRBJ2-1
abundance: -
CDR3nt: TGCAGCGACCAGGGACTAGCGGGGGGCAGCTCCTACAATGAGCAGTTCTTC
CDR3aa: CSDQGLAGGSSYNEQFF

d_gene: TRBD2
v_gene: TRBV7-8
j_gene: TRBJ2-7
abundance: once
CDR3nt: TGTGCCAGCAGCTTAGGAGTAGCGGGAGCCCACGAGCAGTACTTC
CDR3aa: CASSLGVAGAHEQYF

d_gene: TRBD1
v_gene: TRBV27
j_gene: TRBJ1-2
abundance: few
CDR3nt: TGTGCCAGCAGTACTACGTGGACAGGGAACTATGGCTACACCTTC
CDR3aa: CASSTTWTGNYGYTF

d_gene: -
v_gene: TRBV6-6
j_gene: TRBJ2-5
abundance: -
CDR3nt: TGTGCCAGCAGTTACTCGAGTGGGGGAGAGAAGGAGACCCAGTACTTC
CDR3aa: CASSYSSGGEKETQYF

d_gene: -
v_gene: TRBV4-1
j_gene: TRBJ2-2
abundance: -
CDR3nt: TGCGCCAGCAGCCCCTCCCCGCTAAGCGGGGAGCTGTTTTTT
CDR3aa: CASSPSPLSGELFF

d_gene: TRBD2
v_gene: TRBV6-6
j_gene: TRBJ2-7
abundance: -
CDR3nt: TGTGCCAGCAGTCCCGCGGCTAGCGGCGAGCAGTACTTC
CDR3aa: CASSPAASGEQYF

d_gene: -
v_gene: TRBV28
j_gene: TRBJ2-7
abundance: -
CDR3nt: TGTGCCAGCAGTTTCCGACGTGTGGGGGAGCAGTACTTC
CDR3aa: CASSFRRVGEQYF